A selection of T cell receptor beta chains follows, all from one sample in a study of graft-versus-host responses after intestinal transplantation. TCRdb keeps only in-frame clones here, not all; method: immunoSEQ multiplex PCR. In the table there are about 71,000 clones, around 91% of which are singletons. These receptors have no identified antigens. Here the sequenced sample was unstimulated CD8+ T cells sorted from spleen or lymph node cells, taken before intestinal transplant. The receptors were gathered from a human donor who received an intestinal transplant. Each CDR3 is given without its conserved first and last residue. A D gene is named only where the DNA matches it firmly.

d_call	v_call	j_call	cdr3_aa
.	TRBV10-3	TRBJ1-4	AISESGRGPANEKLF
TRBD2	TRBV4-1	TRBJ2-5	ASSREGETQY
.	TRBV29-1	TRBJ1-2	SVDRQDQVYGYT
TRBD1	TRBV9	TRBJ2-7	ASSVGGQGYEQY
TRBD1	TRBV5-1	TRBJ2-5	ASSPGQYQETQY
.	TRBV29-1	TRBJ1-2	SVETLYGYT
.	TRBV9	TRBJ2-1	ASSVGSNEQF
.	TRBV7-6	TRBJ1-1	ASSSGGTEAF
.	TRBV6-9	TRBJ1-5	ASSSTDGQPQH
.	TRBV6-6	TRBJ2-7	ASSQDRGYEQY
TRBD1	TRBV11-1	TRBJ2-1	ASSLGDRTGNEQF
.	TRBV10-2	TRBJ1-1	ATVGGRTEAF
.	TRBV9	TRBJ2-1	ASGGSGPMDEQF
TRBD2	TRBV7-3	TRBJ2-5	ASSPTGGAETQY
TRBD1	TRBV2	TRBJ1-5	ASGYRGLEPQH
.	TRBV27	TRBJ1-6	ASSFPSSPLH
TRBD1	TRBV7-7	TRBJ1-2	ASSPADRVCGYT
TRBD2	TRBV28	TRBJ2-3	ASSLSRGGYTDTQY
TRBD2	TRBV13	TRBJ2-7	ASSSLGGTTYEQY
.	TRBV7-9	TRBJ1-2	ASSRDYGYT
.	TRBV6-1	TRBJ1-3	ASSVGPVAIFSGNTIY
.	TRBV10-2	TRBJ1-3	ASSEQVLGNTIY
.	TRBV9	TRBJ2-5	ASNLLERETQY
TRBD1	TRBV5-6	TRBJ1-1	ASSLEGAWVGTEAF
TRBD2	TRBV9	TRBJ2-7	ASSAFSSGLGLPYEQY
TRBD2	TRBV13	TRBJ2-7	ASSRDGGTPREQY
.	TRBV7-9	TRBJ2-5	ASSLEFGTPETQY
.	TRBV5-1	TRBJ1-6	ASRDIKSSYNSPLH
.	TRBV13	TRBJ2-7	ASSVFGGRAYEQY
.	TRBV19	TRBJ1-2	ASNGETYT
.	TRBV7-9	TRBJ1-3	ASSSTGISGNTIY
.	TRBV9	TRBJ2-2	ASSPTRGTGELF
.	TRBV19	TRBJ1-2	ASKYLAVDYGYT
.	TRBV29-1	TRBJ2-2	SAHRVTGELF
.	TRBV5-1	TRBJ2-4	ASSTHRRVDKNIQY
TRBD2	TRBV12-5	TRBJ2-5	ASGTSYKRGYSETQY
.	TRBV27	TRBJ2-1	ASSPRWAGTHSYNEQF
TRBD1	TRBV7-6	TRBJ2-2	ASSSPGQVNTGELF
.	TRBV6-6	TRBJ2-7	AGGTGGDYEQY
TRBD2	TRBV6-5	TRBJ2-2	ASSPSGGAGELF